Below, 8 T cell receptor beta chains from the same sample are listed, as sequenced in a study of blood T cells in healthy people across ages. With a J-beta primer mix and a sample-barcoded 5' primer, a second PCR ran roughly 6 to 11 cycles. MiXCR, applied by TCRdb to the 5' RACE reads, yields one record per CDR3 protein. This table holds more than 1,400,000 distinct CDR3 sequences, 35% to 45% found once. The sequencing input was blood. The source of these receptors is a woman between 18 and 29 years old in good health.

This chain uses TRBV4-1 with TRBJ2-5; D is uncertain. The CDR3 has 14 residues. The germline V gene has CDR1 MGHRA and CDR2 YSYEKL. V was cut by 1 base and J by 5 bases, with 11 bases left in between. CDR3 sequence (DNA): TGCGCCAGCAGCCAAGGACGAGGTTTCGAGACCCAGTACTTC. Protein: CASSQGRGFETQYF.

There are many counts of this clonotype. A read error may explain this, as a much larger clone is one base away. The rearrangement links TRBV20-1 to TRBJ2-5, with 11 bases aligning to TRBD2. There are 12 residues in the CDR3. Germline V CDR1 and CDR2: DFQATT, SNEGSKA (reference sequence). CDR3 bases: TGCACCGGGACTAGCGGAATCAATGAGCAGTACTTC. It specifies CTGTSGINEQYF.

The chain carries TRBV28 and TRBJ1-3; tentative D call: TRBD1 (5 bases). Per the germline V gene, CDR1 is MDHEN and CDR2 is SYDVKM. The CDR3 consists of 16 residues. V was trimmed by 6 bases and J by 4 bases, leaving 19 bases between them. CDR3 in amino acids: CASSRTGAQAGNTIYF. The CDR3 bases are TGTGCCAGCAGCCGTACCGGGGCCCAGGCGGGAAACACCATATATTTT.

The chain employs TRBV3-1 and TRBJ1-2, with D perhaps matching TRBD1 (6 bases). V lost 0 bases, J lost 4 bases, and 15 bases lay in between. Per the germline V gene, CDR1 is LGHDT and CDR2 is YNNKEL (reference sequence). This CDR3 is 16 amino acids long. CDR3 region: CASSQDYRETSYGYTF. The CDR3 coding sequence is TGTGCCAGCAGCCAAGATTACAGGGAAACTTCCTATGGCTACACCTTC.

The chain is built from TRBV7-9 and TRBJ1-2, with D unresolved. CDR1 SEHNR and CDR2 FQNEAQ come from the germline V gene (reference sequence). Trimming stripped 2 bases from V and 7 bases from J, with 11 bases between. The CDR3 covers 13 residues. The CDR3 bases are TGTGCCAGCAGCTTAATAGGTTGGGGTGGCTACACCTTC. This translates into CASSLIGWGGYTF.

This rearrangement joins TRBV6-1 to TRBJ2-3, with 12 bases aligning to TRBD2. Trimming cost V 7 bases and J 5 bases; bases outside gene matches: 10. CDR1 is MNHNS and CDR2 is SASEGT in the germline V gene. This CDR3 is 16 amino acids long. The CDR3 sequence: CASTPSAGLAGDTQYF. The CDR3 DNA is TGTGCCAGCACTCCAAGCGCGGGACTAGCGGGAGATACGCAGTATTTT.

There are many counts of this clonotype. The J gene is TRBJ2-1, the V gene TRBV5-1; either TRBD1 or TRBD2 may fit D (5 bases each). V shed 1 base and J shed 7 bases, with 15 bases lying between them. The CDR3 is made up of 15 amino acids. Germline CDR1 SGHRS, CDR2 YFSETQ. The CDR3 spells CASSLSRGAKNEQFF. The CDR3 DNA sequence: TGCGCCAGCAGCTTGAGCCGGGGCGCGAAGAATGAGCAGTTCTTC.

The chain carries TRBV7-9 and TRBJ2-3, with a weak D call TRBD2 (6 bases). V lost 4 bases and J lost 3, with 17 bases in between. Germline CDR1 reads SEHNR; CDR2 reads FQNEAQ (reference sequence). The CDR3 is made up of 16 amino acids. The CDR3 reads CASSYRGGTETDTQYF. In DNA, the CDR3 is TGTGCCAGCAGCTACCGGGGCGGGACTGAGACAGATACGCAGTATTTT. Full variable domain (outside the CDR3, taken from reference TRBV7-9 and TRBJ2-3): DTGVSQNPRHKITKRGQNVTFRCDPISEHNRLYWYRQTLGQGPEFLTYFQNEAQLEKSRLLSDRFSAERPKGSFSTLEIQRTEQGDSAMYLCASSYRGGTETDTQYFGPGTRLTVL.